The TCR beta chain described here comes from a study of tumor-infiltrating lymphocytes in primary liver carcinoma. Study-wide points: All five tumor regions shared only about 8-25% of top clones.

Starting material of 450 to 550 ng total RNA yielded TCR beta cDNA via a constant-region primer. ARM-PCR was slightly modified, and three nested multiplex PCR rounds with it gave rise to the TCR beta libraries. TRBV1-TRBV30 forward primers paired with a C-beta reverse primer drove the first two PCR rounds, ten to eleven cycles each. TCRdb fed the multiplex PCR reads into MiXCR, producing one record per CDR3 protein. The table includes roughly 25,000 distinct CDR3 sequences, around 78% detected once. CDR1 and CDR2 from the germline V gene are SEHNR and FQNEAQ (reference sequence). This CDR3 has 16 residues. Unsorted bulk tissue (roughly 17-32 mg) underwent RNA and DNA co-extraction. Note on this clonotype: Its specificity is unknown. Since a much larger clone is just one base distant, this may be a read error.

V gene TRBV7-9 combines with J gene TRBJ2-3; D is possibly TRBD2 (5 bases). Sequenced material: liver tumor tissue from sampling region 3. Subset denoted: tumor region T3, left-lateral pole. The receptor was derived from a man aged 35 to 55 with primary liver carcinoma and hepatitis B virus infection. The CDR3 is CTSSSNTGGLADTQYF. For the CDR3, the DNA is TGTACCAGCAGCTCCAACACCGGCGGGCTTGCAGATACGCAGTATTTT.